One sample yielded the 17 T cell receptor beta chains listed below, sequenced in a study of a mutant IDH1 vaccine in newly diagnosed glioma. Time point of the sample: baseline, week 1 (first vaccination visit). The treatment was: pre-vaccination baseline after standard-of-care therapy. Method: immunoSEQ multiplex PCR; TCRdb's copy keeps in-frame clones and lacks some. The sample lists about 88,000 clones, around 80% seen once, with roughly 5% in the top ten. The specimen was PBMCs, collected from a glioma patient treated with radiotherapy, temozolomide or both. Source of these receptors: a man in his forties with glioma. Some clones in this sample may be carry-over from other donors' samples.

The chain combines TRBV5-1 with TRBJ1-4; no clear D. The CDR3 totals 14 residues. The germline CDR1 and CDR2 sequences are SGHRS and YFSETQ. Trimming took off 0 bases at V and 8 bases at J, with 11 bases between the two ends. In DNA, the CDR3 is TGCGCCAGCAGCTTGGCCCCAGGATTAGAAAAACTGTTTTTT. Translating gives CASSLAPGLEKLFF.

V usage is TRBV6-6 and J usage is TRBJ1-4; TRBD1 aligns across 10 bases. CDR1 and CDR2 from the germline V gene are MNHNY and SVGAGI (reference sequence). The CDR3 loop spans 15 amino acids. V dropped 5 bases and J dropped 8; count of bases not matched to a gene: 8. CDR3 sequence (DNA): TGTGCCAGCAGTCCCCCCGGGACAGGGGAAGAAAAACTGTTTTTT. Translating gives CASSPPGTGEEKLFF.

This chain uses TRBV2 with TRBJ1-6; TRBD1 aligns across 10 bases. The CDR3 consists of 14 residues. CDR1 is SNHLY and CDR2 is FYNNEI in the germline V gene. Trimming took 6 bases from V and 10 from J; bases not matched to a gene: 6. The CDR3 DNA reads as TGTGCCAGCAGCGACAGGGGGCGCGCCTCACCCCTCCACTTT. This translates into CASSDRGRASPLHF.

The chain has TRBV19 and TRBJ2-7; 9 nucleotides agree with TRBD2. CDR1 LNHDA and CDR2 SQIVND come from the germline V gene (reference sequence). The V segment lost 9 bases and the J segment 1 base; nucleotides outside the gene matches: 10. This CDR3 has 15 amino acids. CDR3 nucleotides: TGTGCCAGCCGCCCCGGAGCGGGGGGATCCTACGAGCAGTACTTC. This sequence encodes CASRPGAGGSYEQYF.

This clone came up a few times. The CDR3 reads CASSTRDRGSNTEAFF. The CDR3, as DNA: TGTGCCAGCAGCACCCGGGACAGGGGGTCCAACACTGAAGCTTTCTTT. This chain links TRBV7-8 with TRBJ1-1, with 11 bases aligning to TRBD1. Germline values: CDR1 SGHVS, CDR2 FQNEAQ. CDR3 length: 16 residues. With V trimmed by 5 bases and J by 2 bases, 7 bases remained unmatched.

This clone showed up just a few times. This rearrangement joins TRBV18 to TRBJ1-3, with D tentatively TRBD1 (6 bases). Germline CDR1 is KGHSH and CDR2 is LQKENI. The ends were cut back, 0 bases at V and 4 bases at J, with 13 bases in the middle. The CDR3 is 16 amino acids. CDR3: CASSPPGTGTGNTIYF. CDR3 nucleotides: TGTGCCAGCTCACCACCGGGAACAGGGACAGGAAACACCATATATTTT.

The V and J genes are TRBV2 and TRBJ1-3; no clear D gene. V lost 8 bases and J lost 0, with 11 bases in between. The CDR3 sequence is 14 residues long. CDR1 is SNHLY and CDR2 is FYNNEI in the germline V gene. In DNA, the CDR3 is TGTGCCAGCTACCGTTCTAGCTCTGGAAACACCATATATTTT. It yields the protein CASYRSSSGNTIYF.

The genes are TRBV18 and TRBJ2-7; 9 bases fit TRBD1. CDR3 size: 17 residues. Germline loops: CDR1 KGHSH, CDR2 LQKENI. Losses at the gene ends were 1 base for V and 5 bases for J; bases not matched to a gene: 12. The CDR3 sequence: CASSPQPPGTGIHEQYF. For the CDR3, the DNA is TGTGCCAGCTCACCACAACCACCCGGGACAGGGATCCACGAGCAGTACTTC.

This clone was seen a single time. V and J are TRBV6-5 and TRBJ1-4, with D uncertain. The germline V gene has CDR1 MNHEY and CDR2 SVGAGI. Trimming removed 7 bases at V and 0 bases at J, with 9 bases between. The CDR3 is made up of 14 amino acids. CDR3 protein: CASTFSATNEKLFF. CDR3 nucleotides: TGTGCCAGCACCTTCAGCGCAACTAATGAAAAACTGTTTTTT.

A few counts support this clone. V and J are TRBV25-1 and TRBJ1-1; no clear D. From germline, CDR1 is MGHDK and CDR2 SYGVNS. The ends were cut back, 6 bases at V and 1 base at J, with 9 bases in the middle. The CDR3 contains 13 residues. CDR3 sequence: CASRTGENTEAFF. CDR3 bases: TGTGCCAGCAGAACTGGAGAGAACACTGAAGCTTTCTTT.

The rearrangement joins TRBV5-1 to TRBJ1-2; possible D gene TRBD1, 5 bases. The CDR3 consists of 15 residues. The ends were cut back, 4 bases at V and 5 bases at J, with 18 bases in the middle. In germline, CDR1 is SGHRS, CDR2 YFSETQ. CDR3 sequence (DNA): TGCGCCAGCAGCCACCCTGCAGGGCTCGATTATGGCTACACCTTC. This encodes CASSHPAGLDYGYTF.

The J gene is TRBJ2-7, the V gene TRBV29-1, with TRBD2 identical over 8 bases. CDR3 length: 15 amino acids. Trimming took 2 bases from V and 1 from J; bases not matched to a gene: 7. Germline V lookup: CDR1 SQVTM, CDR2 ANQGSEA. The CDR3 region is CSVERGGGGSYEQYF. CDR3 DNA: TGCAGCGTTGAACGGGGTGGCGGGGGGTCCTACGAGCAGTACTTC.

This clone was recorded only once. The chain is built from TRBV19 and TRBJ1-1; no definite D call. Trimming took off 5 bases at V and 8 bases at J, with 15 bases between the two ends. Germline CDR1 is LNHDA and CDR2 is SQIVND (reference sequence). The CDR3 totals 13 residues. The CDR3 DNA reads TGTGCCAGTAGTTGGACCCCCGGCCTAGAAGCTTTCTTT. This sequence encodes CASSWTPGLEAFF.

This clone was observed a few times. This chain links TRBV19 with TRBJ1-2, with D hard to call. CDR1 and CDR2 from the germline V gene are LNHDA and SQIVND (reference sequence). The V gene lost 8 bases and the J gene lost 1 base, with 8 bases spanning the gap. The CDR3 runs 12 residues. The CDR3: CASVGVNYGYTF. The CDR3 coding sequence is TGTGCCAGTGTGGGTGTTAACTATGGCTACACCTTC.

V is TRBV5-5 and J is TRBJ2-3; the D is unclear. Trimming removed 0 bases at V and 2 bases at J, with 7 bases between. CDR3 length: 14 amino acids. Germline CDR1 is SGHKS and CDR2 is YYEKEE (reference sequence). The DNA of the CDR3 is TGTGCCAGCAGCTTGGTACCGACCACAGATACGCAGTATTTT. It translates to CASSLVPTTDTQYF.

V gene TRBV27 combines with J gene TRBJ2-1, with 7 nucleotides matching TRBD2. V lost 5 bases to trimming and J lost 7 bases; unmatched junction nucleotides: 5. CDR3 size: 13 residues. Germline CDR1 and CDR2: MNHEY and SMNVEV (reference sequence). The CDR3 region is CASSNPRGNEQFF. CDR3 DNA: TGTGCCAGCAGTAACCCGCGGGGGAATGAGCAGTTCTTC.

The chain is built from TRBV10-3 and TRBJ1-5; D gene ambiguous. The CDR3 runs to 13 residues. Germline CDR1 ENHRY, CDR2 SYGVKD. V shed 2 bases and J shed 5 bases, with 7 bases lying between them. The CDR3 bases are TGTGCCATCAGTGAGGGGAGTTATCAGCCCCAGCATTTT. This gives the protein CAISEGSYQPQHF.